This T cell receptor beta chain was sequenced for a study of T cell repertoires in cytomegalovirus infection. Study as a whole: The public TCR beta signatures pointed to both CMV infection and matching HLA type.

V lost 5 bases to trimming and J lost 6 bases, with 20 bases between them. From germline, CDR1 is SEHNR and CDR2 FQNEAQ (reference sequence). The CDR3 totals 16 residues. On this clonotype: Its antigen remains unknown.

TCRdb fed the reads into MiXCR, producing one record per CDR3 protein. The sample gives some 700,000 distinct CDR3 sequences, roughly 35% of which show up once; under 3.5% is in the top ten. Findings and caveats of the study: The response measured ex vivo was dominated by TCR beta clonotypes (HLA-C-restricted and CMV-specific). The cumulative frequency of public TCR beta families distinguished individuals who carried CMV together with the relevant HLA.

The rearrangement joins TRBV7-9 to TRBJ2-1; a weak D match, TRBD2 (6 bases). The material sequenced was PBMCs. The clonotype originates from a human donor in good health (CMV status not recorded). Some clones in this sample may be carry-over from other donors' samples. The CDR3 DNA is TGTGCCAGCAGCGTACTGACTAGTATGGGCGCCAATGAGCAGTTCTTC. It translates to CASSVLTSMGANEQFF. Combining the CDR3 with reference TRBV7-9 and TRBJ2-1 gives the whole variable domain DTGVSQNPRHKITKRGQNVTFRCDPISEHNRLYWYRQTLGQGPEFLTYFQNEAQLEKSRLLSDRFSAERPKGSFSTLEIQRTEQGDSAMYLCASSVLTSMGANEQFFGPGTRLTVL.